These 31 T cell receptor beta chains came from one sample sequenced in a study of immune evolution from preneoplasia to lung adenocarcinoma (dated by TCRdb to 2020 to 2023). Libraries were prepared through the immunoSEQ multiplex PCR assay. The source is immuneACCESS, and TCRdb retained only in-frame sequences with V and J called. Part of the clones is not carried over; for the studies checked, unresolved V genes explain less than half of this, and the remainder is unexplained. Within this sample are approximately 4,800 clones, with approximately 85% of them counted one time only. The ten largest clones add up to roughly 8.2% of the sample. Sample: FFPE lung adenocarcinoma in situ tissue. In the paper's terms, the cell subset or site label means: preinvasive adenocarcinoma in situ (AIS). The receptors were gathered from a person aged 65-85 years with lung adenocarcinoma.

The V call is TRBV6-5, the J call TRBJ1-5, with a possible D match to TRBD1 (5 bases). Germline CDR1 and CDR2: MNHEY and SVGAGI. Trimming shortened V by 6 bases and J by 1 base, and 13 bases separated the two germline ends. This CDR3 has 15 residues. CDR3 residues: CASRPQGGSNQPQHF. Written as DNA, the CDR3 is TGTGCCAGCAGACCTCAGGGTGGGAGCAATCAGCCCCAGCATTTT.

The chain combines TRBV27 with TRBJ2-3; D unclear. The CDR3 sequence is 11 residues long. Trimming removed 2 bases from V and 6 bases from J, with 3 bases in between. Germline lookup yields CDR1 MNHEY and CDR2 SMNVEV (reference sequence). The CDR3 DNA sequence: TGTGCCAGCAGTTTAAGGGATACGCAGTATTTT. It yields the protein CASSLRDTQYF.

The chain links TRBV4-1 to TRBJ2-2; 9 positions match TRBD2. Germline trimming cut 4 bases from V and 0 bases from J; bases unmatched to any gene: 12. The CDR3 runs to 19 residues. Per germline, CDR1 MGHRA and CDR2 YSYEKL. As DNA, the CDR3 is TGCGCCAGCAGCCTTACGGCCATAGCGGGGGACGCGAACACCGGGGAGCTGTTTTTT. Translated: CASSLTAIAGDANTGELFF.

The gene calls are TRBV6-6 and TRBJ1-2; D perhaps matches TRBD1 (5 bases). Trimming took off 6 bases at V and 8 bases at J, with 16 bases between the two ends. This CDR3 region has 13 residues. Germline lookup yields CDR1 MNHNY and CDR2 SVGAGI (reference sequence). The CDR3 nucleotides read TGTGCCAGCAGGCAGGGTCGGGTTGGAGGCTACACCTTC. The encoded protein is CASRQGRVGGYTF.

This chain uses TRBV10-2 with TRBJ1-5; the match to TRBD1 covers 12 bases. The germline CDR1 and CDR2 sequences are WSHSY and SAAADI. Trimming took 7 bases from V and 6 from J; bases not matched to a gene: 1. This CDR3 spans 13 amino acids. CDR3 in amino acids: CASKGQGAQPQHF. The CDR3 DNA is TGCGCCAGCAAGGGACAGGGGGCTCAGCCCCAGCATTTT.

The count of this clone is one. Additional DNA sequences in this sample encode the identical CDR3. The chain has TRBV28 and TRBJ2-3; D might be TRBD2 (6 bases). V was pared by 6 bases and J by 2 bases, with 15 bases between. Germline values: CDR1 MDHEN, CDR2 SYDVKM. CDR3 size: 15 residues. Written as DNA, the CDR3 is TGTGCCAGCAGCCTCCCCAGCGGGCTCACAGATACGCAGTATTTT. Amino acid sequence: CASSLPSGLTDTQYF. The full variable domain, with the rest looked up from reference TRBV28 and TRBJ2-3, is DVKVTQSSRYLVKRTGEKVFLECVQDMDHENMFWYRQDPGLGLRLIYFSYDVKMKEKGDIPEGYSVSREKKERFSLILESASTNQTSMYLCASSLPSGLTDTQYFGPGTRLTVL.

V usage is TRBV14 and J usage is TRBJ2-7; D may correspond to TRBD1 or TRBD2 (5 bases each). Germline V gene sequence: CDR1 SGHDN, CDR2 FVKESK. V lost 6 bases and J lost 5, with 14 bases in between. The length of the CDR3 is 13 residues. DNA for the CDR3: TGTGCCAGCAGTCGGTTCCAGGGAGACGAGCAGTACTTC. This translates into CASSRFQGDEQYF.

The chain links TRBV10-3 to TRBJ2-3; D is possibly TRBD1 or TRBD2 (5 bases each). Between the trimmed V and J ends, which lost 5 bases and 6 bases, there was a span of 21 bases. This CDR3 has 16 residues. The germline V gene encodes CDR1 ENHRY and CDR2 SYGVKD. CDR3 amino acids: CAISRLRGEVQDTQYF. The CDR3 DNA sequence: TGTGCCATCAGTAGGCTACGGGGCGAGGTTCAGGATACGCAGTATTTT.

The chain carries TRBV2 and TRBJ2-3, with D hard to call. Between the trimmed V and J ends, which lost 8 bases and 0 bases, there was a span of 15 bases. The CDR3 sequence is 15 residues long. Germline CDR1 is SNHLY and CDR2 is FYNNEI. The CDR3 protein is CASQRPLSSTDTQYF. Written as DNA, the CDR3 is TGTGCCAGCCAGAGGCCTCTCTCTAGCACAGATACGCAGTATTTT.

The genes are TRBV30 and TRBJ1-5; D is uncertain. The CDR3 covers 13 residues. The V gene's germline CDR1 is GTSNPN and CDR2 SVGIG (reference sequence). The ends were cut back, 2 bases at V and 8 bases at J, with 13 bases in the middle. The CDR3 nucleotides are TGTGCCTGGAGTCCGGATTTCGAGAAGCCCCAGCATTTT. Its translation is CAWSPDFEKPQHF. The complete variable domain, with remaining parts taken from reference TRBV30 and TRBJ1-5, reads SQTIHQWPATLVQPVGSPLSLECTVEGTSNPNLYWYRQAAGRGLQLLFYSVGIGQISSEVPQNLSASRPQDRQFILSSKKLLLSDSGFYLCAWSPDFEKPQHFGDGTRLSIL.

The V gene is TRBV7-9, the J gene TRBJ2-7; 11 nucleotides agree with TRBD2. Germline V lookup: CDR1 SEHNR, CDR2 FQNEAQ (reference sequence). The CDR3 contains 15 residues. Trimming cost V 3 bases and J 7 bases; bases outside gene matches: 8. The CDR3 sequence is CASSFPTSGEEEQYF. DNA of the CDR3: TGTGCCAGCAGCTTCCCGACTAGCGGGGAGGAGGAGCAGTACTTC.

The chain links TRBV29-1 to TRBJ2-2, with D uncertain. The germline V gene has CDR1 SQVTM and CDR2 ANQGSEA. V gave up 1 base and J gave up 7 bases, with 7 bases separating them. The CDR3 spans 12 residues. The CDR3 spells CSVEGPVGELFF. The CDR3 nucleotides are TGCAGCGTTGAAGGGCCGGTCGGGGAGCTGTTTTTT.

This clone was detected only once. V usage is TRBV7-3 and J usage is TRBJ1-2; D is perhaps TRBD1 (6 bases). CDR3 length: 16 residues. V was cut by 0 bases and J by 1 base, with 12 bases left in between. CDR1 SGHTA and CDR2 FQGTGA come from the germline V gene. CDR3 region: CASSLTPGAINYGYTF. As DNA, the CDR3 is TGTGCCAGCAGCTTAACTCCAGGGGCGATTAACTATGGCTACACCTTC.

The chain joins TRBV14 to TRBJ1-2; no definite D call. The germline V gene encodes CDR1 SGHDN and CDR2 FVKESK. V shed 1 base and J shed 5 bases, with 2 bases lying between them. This CDR3 has 11 residues. CDR3 DNA: TGTGCCAGCAGCCAAGGGTATGGCTACACCTTC. Protein product: CASSQGYGYTF.

The chain has TRBV6-5 and TRBJ1-5, with TRBD1 as a possible D gene (5 bases). Germline V gives CDR1 MNHEY, CDR2 SVGAGI. CDR3 length equals 14 residues. V gave up 7 bases and J gave up 3 bases, with 13 bases separating them. The CDR3 DNA reads TGTGCCAGCAAAGGGGCAGGCGTCAATCAGCCCCAGCATTTT. This encodes CASKGAGVNQPQHF.

The chain links TRBV30 to TRBJ2-7, with TRBD2 matching 7 bases. The junction had 9 bases not matched to a gene; V was cut back by 0 bases and J by 7 bases. In germline, CDR1 is GTSNPN, CDR2 SVGIG (reference sequence). The CDR3 is made up of 14 amino acids. The CDR3 region has the DNA TGTGCCTGGAGTGTCACCAGCGGGACCCAAGAGCAGTACTTC. This gives the protein CAWSVTSGTQEQYF.

The chain carries TRBV6-1 and TRBJ2-7; the D gene is possibly TRBD2 (6 bases). This CDR3 comprises 15 residues. V lost 4 bases and J 0 bases, leaving 13 bases between the germline ends. Germline V lookup: CDR1 MNHNS, CDR2 SASEGT. The CDR3 nucleotides read TGTGCCAGCAGTGCCGGGGACTCAAGCTCCTACGAGCAGTACTTC. Amino acid sequence: CASSAGDSSSYEQYF.

The rearrangement joins TRBV7-2 to TRBJ1-1; D uncertain. CDR1 and CDR2 from the germline V gene are SGHTA and FQGNSA. Trimming pared 5 bases from V and 1 base from J, leaving 8 bases between. CDR3 length: 13 amino acids. In nucleotides, the CDR3 is TGTGCCAGCAGCCAACAGAAGAACACTGAAGCTTTCTTT. Translation: CASSQQKNTEAFF.

The gene calls are TRBV30 and TRBJ2-1; D uncertain. From germline, CDR1 is GTSNPN and CDR2 SVGIG (reference sequence). Deletions cut 0 bases from V and 5 bases from J, with 8 bases between. The length of the CDR3 is 13 residues. The DNA for the CDR3 is TGTGCCTGGAGTGTAGGTTGGGACAATGAGCAGTTCTTC. It codes for CAWSVGWDNEQFF.

V usage is TRBV10-3 and J usage is TRBJ1-4; TRBD1 aligns across 8 bases. V trimming: 6 bases; J trimming: 6 bases; junction bases outside the gene matches: 3. The germline V gene has CDR1 ENHRY and CDR2 SYGVKD. The CDR3 covers 13 residues. Here the CDR3 reads CAIRETGDEKLFF. In DNA form, the CDR3 reads TGTGCCATCAGGGAGACAGGGGATGAAAAACTGTTTTTT.

V and J are TRBV18 and TRBJ1-1; D remains unclear. CDR3 length: 14 amino acids. The V end lost 5 bases, the J end lost 1 base, and 11 bases lay between the germline ends. Germline V CDR1 and CDR2: KGHSH, LQKENI. The CDR3 protein is CASSANSGNTEAFF. CDR3 bases: TGTGCCAGCTCAGCAAACTCGGGGAACACTGAAGCTTTCTTT.

The chain is built from TRBV7-9 and TRBJ1-2; D might be TRBD1 (5 bases). The CDR3 consists of 14 residues. Germline CDR1 and CDR2: SEHNR and FQNEAQ (reference sequence). V lost 5 bases to trimming and J lost 8 bases, with 18 bases between them. This CDR3 is CASSRQGGSGGYTF. DNA of the CDR3: TGTGCCAGCAGCAGGCAGGGAGGATCGGGCGGCTACACCTTC.

This rearrangement joins TRBV7-9 to TRBJ2-2, with D tentatively TRBD2 (6 bases). V was trimmed by 5 bases and J by 1 base, leaving 14 bases between them. CDR3 length equals 16 residues. CDR1 and CDR2 from the germline V gene are SEHNR and FQNEAQ (reference sequence). CDR3 sequence (DNA): TGTGCCAGCAGCCCCCTCGGGAGCCTGAACACCGGGGAGCTGTTTTTT. Translating it yields CASSPLGSLNTGELFF.

The chain combines TRBV7-9 with TRBJ1-1, with D maybe TRBD1 (6 bases). The CDR3 is 14 residues long. Between the trimmed V and J ends, which lost 2 bases and 5 bases, there was a span of 12 bases. Looked up from germline, CDR1 is SEHNR and CDR2 is FQNEAQ (reference sequence). For the CDR3, the DNA is TGTGCCAGCAGCTTATCCGGGGGGCAGACTGAAGCTTTCTTT. Translating gives CASSLSGGQTEAFF.

This clone has only one observation. The chain recombines TRBV11-2 with TRBJ1-2; D is possibly TRBD1 (6 bases). The CDR3 totals 14 residues. From germline, CDR1 is SGHAT and CDR2 FQNNGV. Between the trimmed V and J ends, which lost 4 bases and 6 bases, there was a span of 15 bases. The CDR3 sequence is CASSSSTGLDGYTF. DNA of the CDR3: TGTGCCAGCAGCTCTTCGACAGGCCTGGATGGCTACACCTTC.

As regards this clone: Other DNA sequences of this sample code for an identical CDR3. This sequence joins TRBV29-1 and TRBJ1-1; D is perhaps TRBD1 (5 bases). Looked up from germline, CDR1 is SQVTM and CDR2 is ANQGSEA. The V end lost 6 bases, the J end lost 1 base, and 12 bases lay between the germline ends. This CDR3 has 13 amino acids. CDR3 region: CSVRGESNTEAFF. The DNA of the CDR3 is TGCAGCGTCCGGGGGGAGTCGAACACTGAAGCTTTCTTT.

The chain links TRBV6-5 to TRBJ2-2, with a possible D match to TRBD1 (5 bases). The CDR3 sequence is 13 residues long. Between the trimmed V and J ends, which lost 6 bases and 1 base, there was a span of 6 bases. Germline CDR1 reads MNHEY; CDR2 reads SVGAGI. The CDR3 DNA sequence: TGTGCCAGCAGGGGGCTGAACACCGGGGAGCTGTTTTTT. Its protein product is CASRGLNTGELFF.

The rearrangement links TRBV10-3 to TRBJ2-1, with D uncertain. The CDR3 runs to 14 residues. Germline CDR1 ENHRY, CDR2 SYGVKD. Trimming took 3 bases from V and 8 from J, leaving 14 bases between them. The CDR3 here is CAISDETIIDEQFF. CDR3 bases: TGTGCCATCAGTGACGAGACCATAATCGATGAGCAGTTCTTC.

This clone was seen a handful of times. Other DNA sequences in the sample encode the same CDR3. The rearrangement uses TRBV27 and TRBJ1-3; the D is unclear. The CDR3 is 12 residues long. Trimming took off 6 bases at V and 1 base at J, with 4 bases between the two ends. The V gene's germline CDR1 is MNHEY and CDR2 SMNVEV (reference sequence). The CDR3 loop is CASRSSGNTIYF. In DNA, the CDR3 is TGTGCCAGCAGGAGTTCTGGAAACACCATATATTTT.

J is TRBJ1-1 and V is TRBV19; tentative D call: TRBD1 (6 bases). With 7 bases removed from V and 7 bases from J, the gap between germline ends came to 22 bases. Germline V gene sequence: CDR1 LNHDA, CDR2 SQIVND (reference sequence). The CDR3 runs to 15 residues. The CDR3 DNA reads TGTGCCAGTATAACCCTGGCAGGGGCCTGGAGTGAAGCTTTCTTT. Translating it yields CASITLAGAWSEAFF. The full variable domain, its missing parts supplied by reference TRBV19 and TRBJ1-1, is DGGITQSPKYLFRKEGQNVTLSCEQNLNHDAMYWYRQDPGQGLRLIYYSQIVNDFQKGDIAEGYSVSREKKESFPLTVTSAQKNPTAFYLCASITLAGAWSEAFFGQGTRLTVV.

This clone occurred a few times. The rearrangement joins TRBV28 to TRBJ2-5; D unresolved. From germline, CDR1 is MDHEN and CDR2 SYDVKM. V lost 6 bases, J lost 5 bases, and 16 bases lay in between. The CDR3 is made up of 14 amino acids. CDR3 in amino acids: CASSPFFSFETQYF. The CDR3, as DNA: TGTGCCAGCAGCCCATTCTTTAGTTTTGAGACCCAGTACTTC.